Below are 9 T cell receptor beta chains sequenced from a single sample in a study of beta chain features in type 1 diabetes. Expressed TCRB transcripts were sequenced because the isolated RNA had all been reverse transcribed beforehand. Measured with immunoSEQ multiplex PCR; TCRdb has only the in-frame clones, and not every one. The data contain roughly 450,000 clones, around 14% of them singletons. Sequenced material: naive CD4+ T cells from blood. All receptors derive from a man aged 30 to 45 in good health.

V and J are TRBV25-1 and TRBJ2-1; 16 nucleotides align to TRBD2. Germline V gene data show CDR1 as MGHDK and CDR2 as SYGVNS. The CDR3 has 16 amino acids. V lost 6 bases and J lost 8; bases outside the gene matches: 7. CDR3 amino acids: CASRKGTSGRADEQFF. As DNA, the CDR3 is TGTGCCAGCAGGAAGGGGACTAGCGGGAGGGCGGATGAGCAGTTCTTC.

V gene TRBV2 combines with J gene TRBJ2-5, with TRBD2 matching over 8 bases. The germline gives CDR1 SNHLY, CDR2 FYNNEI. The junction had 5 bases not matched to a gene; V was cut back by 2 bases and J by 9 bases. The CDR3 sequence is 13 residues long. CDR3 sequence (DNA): TGTGCCAGCAGTGAAACGGTGCGGGGGGCCCAGTACTTC. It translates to CASSETVRGAQYF. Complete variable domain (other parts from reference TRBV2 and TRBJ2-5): EPEVTQTPSHQVTQMGQEVILRCVPISNHLYFYWYRQILGQKVEFLVSFYNNEISEKSEIFDDQFSVERPDGSNFTLKIRSTKLEDSAMYFCASSETVRGAQYFGPGTRLLVL.

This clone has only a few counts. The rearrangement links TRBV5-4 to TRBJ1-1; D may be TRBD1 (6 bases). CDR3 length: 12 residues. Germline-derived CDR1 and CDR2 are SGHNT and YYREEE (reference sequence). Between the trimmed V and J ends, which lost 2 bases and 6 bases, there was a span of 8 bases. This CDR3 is CASSFRGAEAFF. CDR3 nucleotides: TGTGCCAGCAGCTTTAGGGGGGCTGAAGCTTTCTTT.

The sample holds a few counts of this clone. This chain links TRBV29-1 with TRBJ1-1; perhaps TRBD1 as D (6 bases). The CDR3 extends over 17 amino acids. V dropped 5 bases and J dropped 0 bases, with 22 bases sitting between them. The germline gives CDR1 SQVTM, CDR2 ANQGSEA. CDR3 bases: TGCAGCGTTCTCTCGATGTGGCAGGGGACCATGAACACTGAAGCTTTCTTT. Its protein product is CSVLSMWQGTMNTEAFF.

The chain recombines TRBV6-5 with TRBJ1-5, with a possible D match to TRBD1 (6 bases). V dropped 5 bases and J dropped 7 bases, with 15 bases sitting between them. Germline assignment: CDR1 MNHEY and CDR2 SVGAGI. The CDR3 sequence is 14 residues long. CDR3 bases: TGTGCCAGCAGTACTTTACAGGGCGGACAGCCCCAGCATTTT. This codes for CASSTLQGGQPQHF.

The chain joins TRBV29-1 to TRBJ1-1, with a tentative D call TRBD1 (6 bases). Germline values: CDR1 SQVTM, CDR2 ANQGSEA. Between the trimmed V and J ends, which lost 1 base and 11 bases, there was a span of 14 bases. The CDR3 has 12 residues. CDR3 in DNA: TGCAGCGTTGAAGCCTACAGGGTGCGGGCTTTCTTT. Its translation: CSVEAYRVRAFF.

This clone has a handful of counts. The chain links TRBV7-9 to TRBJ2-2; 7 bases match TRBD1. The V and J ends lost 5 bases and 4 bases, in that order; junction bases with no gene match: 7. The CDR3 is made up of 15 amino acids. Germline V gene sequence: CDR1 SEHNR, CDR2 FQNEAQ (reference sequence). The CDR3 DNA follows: TGTGCCAGCAGCCAACGTGGACAGGCCACCGGGGAGCTGTTTTTT. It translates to CASSQRGQATGELFF.

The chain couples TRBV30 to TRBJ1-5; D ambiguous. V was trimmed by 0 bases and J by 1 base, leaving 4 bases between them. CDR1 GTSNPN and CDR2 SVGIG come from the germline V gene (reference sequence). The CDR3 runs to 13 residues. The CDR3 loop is CAWSVVSNQPQHF. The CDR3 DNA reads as TGTGCCTGGAGTGTAGTCAGCAATCAGCCCCAGCATTTT.

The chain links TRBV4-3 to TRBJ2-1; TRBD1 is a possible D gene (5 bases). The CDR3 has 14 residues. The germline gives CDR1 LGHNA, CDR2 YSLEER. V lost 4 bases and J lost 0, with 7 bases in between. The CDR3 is CASSRGPSYNEQFF. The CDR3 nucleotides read TGCGCCAGCAGCCGGGGCCCCTCCTACAATGAGCAGTTCTTC.